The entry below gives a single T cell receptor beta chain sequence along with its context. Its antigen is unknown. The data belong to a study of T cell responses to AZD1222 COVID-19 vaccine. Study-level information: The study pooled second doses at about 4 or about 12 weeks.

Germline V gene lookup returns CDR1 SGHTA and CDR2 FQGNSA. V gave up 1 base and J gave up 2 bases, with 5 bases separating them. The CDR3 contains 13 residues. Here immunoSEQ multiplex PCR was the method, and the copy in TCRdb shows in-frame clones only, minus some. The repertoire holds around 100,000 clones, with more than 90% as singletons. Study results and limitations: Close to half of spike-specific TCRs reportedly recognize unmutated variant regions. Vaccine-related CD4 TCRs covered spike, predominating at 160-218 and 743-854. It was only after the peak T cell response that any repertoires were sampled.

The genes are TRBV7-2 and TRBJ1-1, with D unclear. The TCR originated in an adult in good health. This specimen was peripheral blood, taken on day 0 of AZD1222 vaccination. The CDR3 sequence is CASSLDLNTEAFF. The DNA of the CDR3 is TGTGCCAGCAGCTTAGACCTTAACACTGAAGCTTTCTTT.